The rows below give T cell receptor beta chains drawn from one sample of a study of control samples from healthy donors and cancer patients. Sequenced by immunoSEQ multiplex PCR; TCRdb stores in-frame clones only, minus some. The sample holds roughly 94,000 clones, approximately 84% seen once. Sequences were obtained from PBMCs. The source is a man between 65 and 85 years old with lung cancer. Both conserved end residues are part of each CDR3. The order of the fields is J gene, D gene, V gene, clone size, CDR3 DNA, CDR3 protein. A D gene is named only where the DNA matches it firmly. Part of the rows lack a size; the others show once, few, many or a class for expanded clones.

J gene: TRBJ2-7; D gene: .; V gene: TRBV3-1/TRBV3-2; clone size: .; CDR3 DNA: TGTGCCAGCAGCCAACTACCTGGATTTCAAGGCCACGAGCAGTACTTC; CDR3 protein: CASSQLPGFQGHEQYF
J gene: TRBJ2-3; D gene: .; V gene: TRBV11-2; clone size: .; CDR3 DNA: TGTGCCAGCAGCCTGCAATCCCAGAGCACAGATACGCAGTATTTT; CDR3 protein: CASSLQSQSTDTQYF
J gene: TRBJ1-2; D gene: .; V gene: TRBV5-6; clone size: once; CDR3 DNA: TGTGCCAGCAGCTCCGCGGCGGCAGGGGCTAACTATGGCTACACCTTC; CDR3 protein: CASSSAAAGANYGYTF
J gene: TRBJ2-3; D gene: TRBD1; V gene: TRBV18; clone size: .; CDR3 DNA: TGTGCCAGCTCACCAGTCTCTGCCGGGACAGGGAGGAGAGATACGCAGTATTTT; CDR3 protein: CASSPVSAGTGRRDTQYF
J gene: TRBJ2-7; D gene: .; V gene: TRBV15; clone size: .; CDR3 DNA: TGTGCCACCAGCCCTGGGGGGACTGCGCATTACGAGCAGTACTTC; CDR3 protein: CATSPGGTAHYEQYF
J gene: TRBJ1-1; D gene: .; V gene: TRBV5-1; clone size: once; CDR3 DNA: TGCGCCAGCAGCTTGCATGATACTGAAGCTTTCTTT; CDR3 protein: CASSLHDTEAFF
J gene: TRBJ2-7; D gene: .; V gene: TRBV5-1; clone size: .; CDR3 DNA: TGCGCCAGCAGCCCAGGTCTTTACGAGCAGTACTTC; CDR3 protein: CASSPGLYEQYF
J gene: TRBJ2-3; D gene: TRBD2; V gene: TRBV30; clone size: .; CDR3 DNA: TGTGCCTGGAGTAACCTGGCGGGGGGCACAGATACGCAGTATTTT; CDR3 protein: CAWSNLAGGTDTQYF
J gene: TRBJ1-2; D gene: .; V gene: TRBV27; clone size: .; CDR3 DNA: TGTGCCAGCAGTCCCTGGGGGGGGGCTCAAATCTATGGCTACACCTTC; CDR3 protein: CASSPWGGAQIYGYTF
J gene: TRBJ2-1; D gene: TRBD1; V gene: TRBV6-5; clone size: .; CDR3 DNA: TGTGCCAGCACTTCCGGGACAGGGTCTCAAAGGGAGCAGTTCTTC; CDR3 protein: CASTSGTGSQREQFF
J gene: TRBJ2-3; D gene: TRBD2; V gene: TRBV7-3; clone size: once; CDR3 DNA: TGTGCCAGCAGCTTACAATCGGGGGGGGCCGTAGATACGCAGTATTTT; CDR3 protein: CASSLQSGGAVDTQYF
J gene: TRBJ2-2; D gene: .; V gene: TRBV4-3; clone size: once; CDR3 DNA: TGCGCCAGCAGCCGAGGGACGGTCTCCGGGGAGCTGTTTTTT; CDR3 protein: CASSRGTVSGELFF
J gene: TRBJ1-2; D gene: TRBD1; V gene: TRBV30; clone size: .; CDR3 DNA: TGTGCCTGGAGTGAAGCCGGGACAGGGAAAGGGAGAAGGGACTTCTTC; CDR3 protein: CAWSEAGTGKGRRDFF
J gene: TRBJ2-3; D gene: .; V gene: TRBV5-1; clone size: .; CDR3 DNA: TGCGCCAGCAGCTTGGAGGAGGGGGGAGATACGCAGTATTTT; CDR3 protein: CASSLEEGGDTQYF
J gene: TRBJ2-7; D gene: .; V gene: TRBV2; clone size: few; CDR3 DNA: TGTGCCAGCAAGGGGGATGCGACCTTCGGAAGCTCCTACGAGCAGTACTTC; CDR3 protein: CASKGDATFGSSYEQYF
J gene: TRBJ2-3; D gene: TRBD2; V gene: TRBV5-4; clone size: .; CDR3 DNA: TGTGCCAGCAGCGGAATAGCGGGGGGGCCCACAGATACGCAGTATTTT; CDR3 protein: CASSGIAGGPTDTQYF
J gene: TRBJ2-1; D gene: TRBD2; V gene: TRBV5-1; clone size: .; CDR3 DNA: TGCGCCAGCAGTCGAAGCGGGGGGGCCTACAATGAGCAGTTCTTC; CDR3 protein: CASSRSGGAYNEQFF
J gene: TRBJ1-3; D gene: .; V gene: TRBV30; clone size: .; CDR3 DNA: TGTGCCTGGAGTAGGCCTGGAAACACCATATATTTT; CDR3 protein: CAWSRPGNTIYF
J gene: TRBJ2-2; D gene: TRBD2; V gene: TRBV5-8; clone size: .; CDR3 DNA: TGTGCCAGCAGGGGAGGACTAGCGGGGGCGCCGAGGCGGGAGCTGTTTTTT; CDR3 protein: CASRGGLAGAPRRELFF
J gene: TRBJ1-3; D gene: .; V gene: TRBV6-6; clone size: .; CDR3 DNA: TGTGCCAGCAGTTACATAATTGACTCTGGAAACACCATATATTTT; CDR3 protein: CASSYIIDSGNTIYF
J gene: TRBJ1-5; D gene: TRBD1; V gene: TRBV3-1/TRBV3-2; clone size: .; CDR3 DNA: TGTGCCAGCAGCCAGGGAGGGACAGTTAATCAGCCCCAGCATTTT; CDR3 protein: CASSQGGTVNQPQHF
J gene: TRBJ2-3; D gene: .; V gene: TRBV7-9; clone size: .; CDR3 DNA: TGTGCCAGCAGCTTAGTTAATGGGGCAGATACGCAGTATTTT; CDR3 protein: CASSLVNGADTQYF
J gene: TRBJ2-7; D gene: TRBD1; V gene: TRBV6-6; clone size: .; CDR3 DNA: TGTGCCAGCAGTTACTCCTCGGGACAGGGTGACGAGCAGTACTTC; CDR3 protein: CASSYSSGQGDEQYF
J gene: TRBJ2-3; D gene: TRBD2; V gene: TRBV5-4; clone size: .; CDR3 DNA: TGTGCCAGCAGCTTGTTTCAGCGGGGGGACACAGATACGCAGTATTTT; CDR3 protein: CASSLFQRGDTDTQYF
J gene: TRBJ2-3; D gene: TRBD2; V gene: TRBV7-2; clone size: .; CDR3 DNA: TGTGCCAGCAGCTTAGAGGGTAGCGGGGCTAGCACAGATACGCAGTATTTT; CDR3 protein: CASSLEGSGASTDTQYF
J gene: TRBJ2-6; D gene: TRBD1; V gene: TRBV25-1; clone size: .; CDR3 DNA: TGTGCCAGCGCCGTGGGACAGCCCTTCTCTGGGGCCAACGTCCTGACTTTC; CDR3 protein: CASAVGQPFSGANVLTF
J gene: TRBJ2-4; D gene: TRBD1; V gene: TRBV11-2; clone size: .; CDR3 DNA: TGTGCCAGCAGCTTATGGGCGGACAGGGGGCGAGACATTCAGTACTTC; CDR3 protein: CASSLWADRGRDIQYF
J gene: TRBJ1-5; D gene: TRBD1; V gene: TRBV27; clone size: .; CDR3 DNA: TGTGCCAGCAGTTTATCCGGGACAGGGTTGAGGCCCCAGCATTTT; CDR3 protein: CASSLSGTGLRPQHF
J gene: TRBJ1-1; D gene: .; V gene: TRBV28; clone size: once; CDR3 DNA: TGTGCCAGCACCAAGACAGGGAACACTGAAGCTTTCTTT; CDR3 protein: CASTKTGNTEAFF
J gene: TRBJ1-6; D gene: .; V gene: TRBV14; clone size: .; CDR3 DNA: TGTGCCAGCAGCCAAGATTTCGCCTCACCCCTCCACTTT; CDR3 protein: CASSQDFASPLHF
J gene: TRBJ2-3; D gene: .; V gene: TRBV12-5; clone size: .; CDR3 DNA: TGTGCTAGTGGTTGGGGATCGAACGCGGCGGATACGCAGTATTTT; CDR3 protein: CASGWGSNAADTQYF
J gene: TRBJ2-7; D gene: .; V gene: TRBV10-3; clone size: .; CDR3 DNA: TGTGCCATCAAGGGACCTCTCTCCTACGAGCAGTACTTC; CDR3 protein: CAIKGPLSYEQYF
J gene: TRBJ1-2; D gene: TRBD1; V gene: TRBV18; clone size: few; CDR3 DNA: TGTGCCAGCTCACCACCCTTGGGACAGGGGAACTATGGCTACACCTTC; CDR3 protein: CASSPPLGQGNYGYTF
J gene: TRBJ1-1; D gene: TRBD1; V gene: TRBV12-3/TRBV12-4; clone size: .; CDR3 DNA: TGTGCCAGCAGTCTTCAGGGGGACACTGAAGCTTTCTTT; CDR3 protein: CASSLQGDTEAFF
J gene: TRBJ1-2; D gene: .; V gene: TRBV19; clone size: .; CDR3 DNA: TGTGCCAGTACCCCCGTGAGGACAGAGGGGAACTATGGCTACACCTTC; CDR3 protein: CASTPVRTEGNYGYTF